This TCR beta chain was retrieved from a study of early T cells in non-severe SARS-CoV-2 infection. Germline lookup yields CDR1 SGHDT and CDR2 YYEEEE. Trimming stripped 0 bases from V and 5 bases from J, with 15 bases between. The CDR3 extends over 17 amino acids. Unique molecular identifier tags were affixed to discrete cDNA molecules. MiXCR was run by TCRdb on the 5' RACE reads, yielding one entry per CDR3 protein. Of fewer than 90,000 distinct CDR3 sequences listed, 14% to 15% are singletons. The TCR sequence derives from an adult who was a healthcare worker with PCR-confirmed SARS-CoV-2 infection or an uninfected control (not recorded which). This chain links TRBV5-6 with TRBJ1-6; no definite D call. What was sequenced was whole blood. The DNA of the CDR3 is TGTGCCAGCAGCTTGGAAGCCGGGGTGGGCGATAATTCACCCCTCCACTTT. Protein sequence: CASSLEAGVGDNSPLHF.